The rows below give T cell receptor beta chains drawn from one sample of a study of cytomegalovirus exposure and HLA in healthy donors. Data came from immunoSEQ multiplex PCR; TCRdb stores just in-frame clones and leaves some out. The table records 100,000 to 150,000 clones, 75% to 85% of them present only once. Sequenced input: PBMCs. These TCRs come from a woman in her 50s in good health and CMV-seropositive. The CDR3 runs from the conserved cysteine through the conserved F or W. The order of the fields is CDR3 protein, J gene, clone size, V gene. A clone size is listed for some rows: how often the clone was seen (once, few, many), or a class if it is expanded.

CAWSRPGGSNYGYTF | TRBJ1-2 | . | TRBV30
CASSLVGHSNQPQHF | TRBJ1-5 | . | TRBV7-2
CASSWTGAGRYNEQFF | TRBJ2-1 | . | TRBV5-1
CASSLAETRVEQFF | TRBJ2-1 | . | TRBV5-1
CASSLGRDTEAFF | TRBJ1-1 | . | TRBV5-1
CASSEAQLAGANEQYF | TRBJ2-7 | . | TRBV6-1
CASSFQETQYF | TRBJ2-5 | . | TRBV7-9
CASSHWTSAYSTDTQYF | TRBJ2-3 | . | TRBV5-1
CSVTATRNTIYF | TRBJ1-3 | . | TRBV29-1
CASSSLAGNEQYF | TRBJ2-7 | . | TRBV7-2
CASRFIQGKETQYF | TRBJ2-5 | few | TRBV11-2
CASSQETGYSNQPQHF | TRBJ1-5 | . | TRBV4-1
CASSFDQETQYF | TRBJ2-5 | . | TRBV7-8
CASKLTSGGYYEQYF | TRBJ2-7 | . | TRBV27
CASSYNFWTSGGREQFF | TRBJ2-1 | once | TRBV7-2
CASSRGLAGGNTGELFF | TRBJ2-2 | . | TRBV7-3
CASSLARGQASNEKLFF | TRBJ1-4 | few | TRBV7-9
CASSSGQGNYEQYF | TRBJ2-7 | . | TRBV11-2
CASSPDRGGYNEQFF | TRBJ2-1 | . | TRBV19
CASSPQGGGYEQYF | . | . | TRBV9
CASRPRPGTIYF | TRBJ1-3 | . | TRBV7-9
CASSKSSAEQFF | TRBJ2-1 | . | TRBV21-1
CASSSQGKGTDTQYF | TRBJ2-3 | once | TRBV4-3
CASRGQTYEQYF | TRBJ2-7 | . | TRBV2
CASSLSGAYNEQFF | TRBJ2-1 | . | TRBV25-1
CASSPIVVTGELFF | TRBJ2-2 | . | TRBV2
CASSLSKTDEKLFF | TRBJ1-4 | . | TRBV27
CASSLLSGVSYNSPLHF | TRBJ1-6 | . | TRBV27
CASSPSGDTEAFF | TRBJ1-1 | few | TRBV18
CASLQGGRAYEQYF | TRBJ2-7 | . | TRBV2
CASSFGPRQPQHF | TRBJ1-5 | . | TRBV5-6
CASSGRDYQNIQYF | TRBJ2-4 | . | TRBV19
CAWAVGGGTDTQYF | TRBJ2-3 | . | TRBV30
CASSPDPGQDQPQHF | TRBJ1-5 | . | TRBV5-1
CAWRLAGVSLFADTQYF | TRBJ2-3 | . | TRBV30
CASSLSSRETQYF | TRBJ2-5 | . | TRBV27
CASSSGLAGYDTQYF | TRBJ2-3 | . | TRBV6-5
CASSLAGGLGTDTQYF | TRBJ2-3 | few | TRBV7-6
CASSPRQGLYEQYF | TRBJ2-7 | . | TRBV9
CASRRAMNTGELFF | TRBJ2-2 | few | TRBV5-1
CASSYSRSSYYGYTF | TRBJ1-2 | . | TRBV6-5
CASTVTGGHTDTQYF | TRBJ2-3 | . | TRBV19
CASSSQQGMSTEAFF | TRBJ1-1 | . | TRBV7-6
CASSFVRNLNRVQETQYF | TRBJ2-5 | . | TRBV7-6
CASSESRGLGYTF | TRBJ1-2 | . | TRBV6-1
CASSLAYSSYEQYF | TRBJ2-7 | once | TRBV5-1
CASSLSAVTYGYTF | TRBJ1-2 | once | TRBV7-2